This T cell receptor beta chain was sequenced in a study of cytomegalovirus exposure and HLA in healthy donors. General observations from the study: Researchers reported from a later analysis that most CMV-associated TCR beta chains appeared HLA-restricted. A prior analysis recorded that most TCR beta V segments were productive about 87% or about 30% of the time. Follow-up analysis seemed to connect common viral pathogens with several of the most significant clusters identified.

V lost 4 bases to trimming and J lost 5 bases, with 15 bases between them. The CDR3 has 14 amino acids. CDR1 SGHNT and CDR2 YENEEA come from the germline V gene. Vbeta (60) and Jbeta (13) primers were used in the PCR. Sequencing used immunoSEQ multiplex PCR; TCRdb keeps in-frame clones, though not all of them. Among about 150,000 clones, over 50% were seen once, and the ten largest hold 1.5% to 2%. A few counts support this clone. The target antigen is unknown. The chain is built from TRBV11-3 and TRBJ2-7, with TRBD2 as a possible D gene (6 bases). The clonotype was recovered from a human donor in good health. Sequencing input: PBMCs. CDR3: CASSSRSGGDEQYF. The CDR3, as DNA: TGTGCCAGCAGCTCCCGATCGGGCGGGGACGAGCAGTACTTC.